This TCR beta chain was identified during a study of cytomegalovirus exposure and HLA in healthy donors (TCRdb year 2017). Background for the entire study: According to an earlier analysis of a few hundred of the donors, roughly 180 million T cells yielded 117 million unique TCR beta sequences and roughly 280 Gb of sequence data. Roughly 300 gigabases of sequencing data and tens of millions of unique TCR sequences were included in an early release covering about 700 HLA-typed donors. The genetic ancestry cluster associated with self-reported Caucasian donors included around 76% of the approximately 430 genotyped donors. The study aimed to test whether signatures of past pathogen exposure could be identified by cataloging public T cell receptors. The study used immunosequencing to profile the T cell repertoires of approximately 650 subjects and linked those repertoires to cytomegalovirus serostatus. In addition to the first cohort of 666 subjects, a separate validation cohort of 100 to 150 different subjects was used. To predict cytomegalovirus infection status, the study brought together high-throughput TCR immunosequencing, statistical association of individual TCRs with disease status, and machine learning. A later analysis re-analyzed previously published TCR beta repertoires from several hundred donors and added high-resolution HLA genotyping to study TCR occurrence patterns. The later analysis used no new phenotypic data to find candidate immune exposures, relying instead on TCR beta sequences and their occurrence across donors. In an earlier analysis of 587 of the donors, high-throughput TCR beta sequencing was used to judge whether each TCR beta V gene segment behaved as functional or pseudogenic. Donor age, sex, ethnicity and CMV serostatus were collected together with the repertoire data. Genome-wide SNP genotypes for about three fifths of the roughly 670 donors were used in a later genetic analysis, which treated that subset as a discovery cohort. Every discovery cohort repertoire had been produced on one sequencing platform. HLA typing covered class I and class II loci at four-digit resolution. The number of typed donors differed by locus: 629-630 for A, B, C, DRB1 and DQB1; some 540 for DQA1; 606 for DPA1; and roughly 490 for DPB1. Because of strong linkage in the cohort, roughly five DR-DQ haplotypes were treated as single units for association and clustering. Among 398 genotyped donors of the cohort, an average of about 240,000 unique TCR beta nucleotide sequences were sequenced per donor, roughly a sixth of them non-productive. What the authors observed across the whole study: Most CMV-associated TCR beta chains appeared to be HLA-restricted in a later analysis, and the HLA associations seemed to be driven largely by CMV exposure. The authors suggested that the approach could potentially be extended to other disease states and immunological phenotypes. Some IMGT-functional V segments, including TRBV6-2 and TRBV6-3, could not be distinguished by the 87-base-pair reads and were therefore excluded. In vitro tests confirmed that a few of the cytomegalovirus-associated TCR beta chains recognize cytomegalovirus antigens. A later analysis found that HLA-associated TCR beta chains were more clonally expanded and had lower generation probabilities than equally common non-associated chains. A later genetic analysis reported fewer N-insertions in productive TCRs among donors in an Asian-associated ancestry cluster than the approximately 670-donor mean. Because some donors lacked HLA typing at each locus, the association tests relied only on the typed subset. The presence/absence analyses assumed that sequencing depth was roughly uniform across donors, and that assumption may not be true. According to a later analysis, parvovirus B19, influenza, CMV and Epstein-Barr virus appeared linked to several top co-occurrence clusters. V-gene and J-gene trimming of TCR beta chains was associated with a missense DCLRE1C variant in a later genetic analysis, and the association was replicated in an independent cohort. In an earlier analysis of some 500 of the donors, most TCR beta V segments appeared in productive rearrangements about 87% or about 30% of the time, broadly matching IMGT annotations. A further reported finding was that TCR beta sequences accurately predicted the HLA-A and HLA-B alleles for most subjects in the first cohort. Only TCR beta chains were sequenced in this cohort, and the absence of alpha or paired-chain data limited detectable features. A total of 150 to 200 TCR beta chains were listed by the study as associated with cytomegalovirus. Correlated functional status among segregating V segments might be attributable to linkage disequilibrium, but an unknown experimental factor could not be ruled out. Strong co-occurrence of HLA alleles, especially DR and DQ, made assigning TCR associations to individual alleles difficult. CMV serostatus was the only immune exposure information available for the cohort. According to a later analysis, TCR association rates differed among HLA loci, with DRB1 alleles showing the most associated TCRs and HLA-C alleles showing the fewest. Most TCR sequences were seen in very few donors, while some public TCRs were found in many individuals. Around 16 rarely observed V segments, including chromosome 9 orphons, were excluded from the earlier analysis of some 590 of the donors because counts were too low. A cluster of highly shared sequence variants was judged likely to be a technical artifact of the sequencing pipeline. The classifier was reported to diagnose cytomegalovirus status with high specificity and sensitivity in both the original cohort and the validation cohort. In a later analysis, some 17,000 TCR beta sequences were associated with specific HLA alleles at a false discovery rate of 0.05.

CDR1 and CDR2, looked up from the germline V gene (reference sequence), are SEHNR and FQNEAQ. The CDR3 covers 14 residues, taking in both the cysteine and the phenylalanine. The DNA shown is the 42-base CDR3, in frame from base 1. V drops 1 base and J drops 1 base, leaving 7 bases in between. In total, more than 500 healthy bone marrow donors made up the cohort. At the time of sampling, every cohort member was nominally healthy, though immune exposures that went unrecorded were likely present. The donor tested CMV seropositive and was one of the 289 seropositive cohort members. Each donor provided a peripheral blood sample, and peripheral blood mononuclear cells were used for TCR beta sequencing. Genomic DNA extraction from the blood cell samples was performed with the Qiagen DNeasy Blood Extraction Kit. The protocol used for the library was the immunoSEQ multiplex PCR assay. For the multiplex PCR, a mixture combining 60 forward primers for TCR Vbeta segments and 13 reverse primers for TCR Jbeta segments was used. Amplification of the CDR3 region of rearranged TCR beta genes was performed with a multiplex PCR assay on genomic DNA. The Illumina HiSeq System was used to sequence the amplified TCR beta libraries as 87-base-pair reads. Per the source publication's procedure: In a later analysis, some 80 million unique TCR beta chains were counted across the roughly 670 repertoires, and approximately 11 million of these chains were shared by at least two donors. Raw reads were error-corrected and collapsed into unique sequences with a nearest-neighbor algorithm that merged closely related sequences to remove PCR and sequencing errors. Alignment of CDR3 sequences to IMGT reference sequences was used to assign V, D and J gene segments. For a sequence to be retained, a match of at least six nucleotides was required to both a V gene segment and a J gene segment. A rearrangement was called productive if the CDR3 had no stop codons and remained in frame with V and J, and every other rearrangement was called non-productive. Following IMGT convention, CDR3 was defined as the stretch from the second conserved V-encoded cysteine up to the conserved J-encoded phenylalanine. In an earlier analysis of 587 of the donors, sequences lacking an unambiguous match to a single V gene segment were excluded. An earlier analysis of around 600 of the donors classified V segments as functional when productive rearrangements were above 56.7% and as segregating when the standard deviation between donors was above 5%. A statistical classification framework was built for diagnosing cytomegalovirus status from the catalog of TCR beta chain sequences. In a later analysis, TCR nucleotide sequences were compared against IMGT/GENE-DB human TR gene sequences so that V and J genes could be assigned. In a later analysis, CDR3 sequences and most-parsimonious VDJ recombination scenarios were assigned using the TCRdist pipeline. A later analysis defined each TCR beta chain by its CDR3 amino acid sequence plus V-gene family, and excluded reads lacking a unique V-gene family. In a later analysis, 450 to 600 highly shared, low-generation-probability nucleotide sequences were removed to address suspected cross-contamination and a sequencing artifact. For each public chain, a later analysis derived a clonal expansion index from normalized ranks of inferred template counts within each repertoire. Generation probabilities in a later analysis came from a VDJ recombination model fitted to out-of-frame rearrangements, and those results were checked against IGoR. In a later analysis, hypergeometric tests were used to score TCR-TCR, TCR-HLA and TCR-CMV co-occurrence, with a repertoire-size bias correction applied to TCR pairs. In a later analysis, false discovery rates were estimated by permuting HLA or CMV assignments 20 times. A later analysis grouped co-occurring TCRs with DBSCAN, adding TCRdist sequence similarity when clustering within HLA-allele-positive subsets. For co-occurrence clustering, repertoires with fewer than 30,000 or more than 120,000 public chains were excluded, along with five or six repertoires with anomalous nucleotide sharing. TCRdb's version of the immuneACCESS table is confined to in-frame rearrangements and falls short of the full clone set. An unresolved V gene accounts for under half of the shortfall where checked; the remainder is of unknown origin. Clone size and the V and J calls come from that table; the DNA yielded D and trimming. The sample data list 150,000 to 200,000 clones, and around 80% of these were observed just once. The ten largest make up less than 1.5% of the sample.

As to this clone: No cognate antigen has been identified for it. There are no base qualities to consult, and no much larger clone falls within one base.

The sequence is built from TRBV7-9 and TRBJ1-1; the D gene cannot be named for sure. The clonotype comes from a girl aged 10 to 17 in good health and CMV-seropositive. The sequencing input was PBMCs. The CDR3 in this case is CASSLVSGNTEAFF. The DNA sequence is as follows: TGTGCCAGCAGCTTAGTGTCCGGGAACACTGAAGCTTTCTTT. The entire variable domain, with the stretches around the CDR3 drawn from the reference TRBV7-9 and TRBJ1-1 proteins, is DTGVSQNPRHKITKRGQNVTFRCDPISEHNRLYWYRQTLGQGPEFLTYFQNEAQLEKSRLLSDRFSAERPKGSFSTLEIQRTEQGDSAMYLCASSLVSGNTEAFFGQGTRLTVV.